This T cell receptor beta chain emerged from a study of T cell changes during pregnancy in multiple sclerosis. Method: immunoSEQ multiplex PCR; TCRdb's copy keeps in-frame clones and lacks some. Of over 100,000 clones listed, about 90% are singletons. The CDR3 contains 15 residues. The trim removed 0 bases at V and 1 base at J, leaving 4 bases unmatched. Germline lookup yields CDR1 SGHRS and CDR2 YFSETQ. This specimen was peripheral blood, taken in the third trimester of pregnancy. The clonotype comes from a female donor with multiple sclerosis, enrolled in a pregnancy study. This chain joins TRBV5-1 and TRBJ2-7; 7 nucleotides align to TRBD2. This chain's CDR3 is CASSLETGLSYEQYF. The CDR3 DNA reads TGCGCCAGCAGCTTGGAAACGGGACTATCCTACGAGCAGTACTTC.